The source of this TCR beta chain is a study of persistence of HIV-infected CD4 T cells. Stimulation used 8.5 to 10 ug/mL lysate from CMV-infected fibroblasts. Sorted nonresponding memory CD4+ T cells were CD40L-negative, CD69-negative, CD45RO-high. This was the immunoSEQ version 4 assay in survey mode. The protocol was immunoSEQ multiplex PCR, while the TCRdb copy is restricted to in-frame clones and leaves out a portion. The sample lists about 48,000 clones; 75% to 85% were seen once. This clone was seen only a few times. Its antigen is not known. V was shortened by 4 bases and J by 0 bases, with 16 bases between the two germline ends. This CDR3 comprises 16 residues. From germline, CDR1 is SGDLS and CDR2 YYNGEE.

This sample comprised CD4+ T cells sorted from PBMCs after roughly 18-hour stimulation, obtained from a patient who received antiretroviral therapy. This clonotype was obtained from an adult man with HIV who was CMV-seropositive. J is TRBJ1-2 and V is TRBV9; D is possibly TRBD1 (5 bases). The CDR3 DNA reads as TGTGCCAGCAGCCCCGGGACGGCTCGATCTAACTATGGCTACACCTTC. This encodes CASSPGTARSNYGYTF.